Each of the 16 T cell receptor beta chains below was sequenced from the same sample in a study of PD-1 blockade in classical Hodgkin lymphoma. Relapse after autologous stem cell transplantation occurred in every patient, and brentuximab vedotin exposure varied. The table came from immunoSEQ multiplex PCR; TCRdb's copy has only in-frame clones and leaves some out. The profile shows about 46,000 clones, 73% of them singletons. The material sequenced was peripheral blood mononuclear cells (PBMCs), taken at baseline. These receptors originate from a human donor with classical Hodgkin lymphoma.

The chain carries TRBV6-1 and TRBJ2-1, with D maybe TRBD1 (5 bases). This CDR3 is built from 15 residues. V shed 0 bases and J shed 9 bases, with 15 bases lying between them. Germline CDR1 reads MNHNS; CDR2 reads SASEGT. The CDR3 DNA sequence: TGTGCCAGCAGTGAAGCGGTGGGGCCTGGAAGTGAGCAGTTCTTC. Translation gives CASSEAVGPGSEQFF.

The V and J genes are TRBV4-1 and TRBJ1-4; D is perhaps TRBD1 (6 bases). V was trimmed by 0 bases and J by 7 bases, leaving 18 bases between them. This CDR3 is built from 17 residues. Germline assignment: CDR1 MGHRA and CDR2 YSYEKL. The CDR3 nucleotides are TGCGCCAGCAGCCAAGATGGACATACAGGGTGGAGTGAAAAACTGTTTTTT. It yields the protein CASSQDGHTGWSEKLFF.

J is TRBJ2-6 and V is TRBV11-2; D is possibly TRBD2 (5 bases). V lost 3 bases, J lost 0 bases, and 9 bases lay in between. The CDR3 runs to 16 residues. The germline gives CDR1 SGHAT, CDR2 FQNNGV. The CDR3 protein is CASSFFRGSGANVLTF. The CDR3 bases are TGTGCCAGCAGCTTCTTCCGGGGCTCTGGGGCCAACGTCCTGACTTTC.

This clone has ten or more counts. CDR3 loop: CASSLTGTFGYTF. The CDR3 region has the DNA TGTGCCAGCAGCCTTACAGGGACCTTTGGATACACCTTC. This chain links TRBV14 with TRBJ1-2; possible D gene TRBD1, 6 bases. This CDR3 is built from 13 residues. Germline V gives CDR1 SGHDN, CDR2 FVKESK. V was cut by 4 bases and J by 11 bases, with 17 bases left in between.

The chain is built from TRBV19 and TRBJ2-1; 10 nucleotides agree with TRBD2. Trimming at V came to 6 bases and at J to 9 bases, leaving 11 bases not matched to a gene. Germline loops: CDR1 LNHDA, CDR2 SQIVND (reference sequence). The CDR3 is 15 residues long. Here the CDR3 reads CASRPLAGDLGEQFF. The CDR3, as DNA: TGTGCCAGTAGACCTCTAGCGGGAGACCTTGGTGAGCAGTTCTTC.

About this clone: Its ends do not fully match the called genes, so a read error is possible. The rearrangement uses TRBV6-1 and TRBJ2-7; TRBD2 agrees at 9 bases. CDR3 length equals 13 residues. The germline CDR1 and CDR2 sequences are MNHNS and SASEGT. The CDR3 DNA reads TGTGCCAGCAGCGGGACTAGCTCCCACGAGCAGTACTTC. This codes for CASSGTSSHEQYF.

This clone was counted between two and nine times. V usage is TRBV5-6 and J usage is TRBJ2-7, with 8 bases that match TRBD1. Germline-derived CDR1 and CDR2 are SGHDT and YYEEEE. The CDR3 length is 14 residues. The V gene end was trimmed by 5 bases and the J gene end by 3 bases; junction bases not matched to a gene: 7. The CDR3 sequence is CASSPGTGLYEQYF. For the CDR3, the DNA is TGTGCCAGCAGTCCAGGGACAGGCCTCTACGAGCAGTACTTC.

This chain joins TRBV2 and TRBJ2-5; D is perhaps TRBD1 (6 bases). CDR1 and CDR2 from the germline V gene are SNHLY and FYNNEI. With 5 bases removed from V and 0 bases from J, the gap between germline ends came to 13 bases. This CDR3 contains 15 residues. CDR3 amino acids: CASSQGTTDQETQYF. In DNA form, the CDR3 reads TGTGCCAGCAGTCAGGGGACAACCGACCAAGAGACCCAGTACTTC. The full variable domain, completed using reference TRBV2 and TRBJ2-5, is EPEVTQTPSHQVTQMGQEVILRCVPISNHLYFYWYRQILGQKVEFLVSFYNNEISEKSEIFDDQFSVERPDGSNFTLKIRSTKLEDSAMYFCASSQGTTDQETQYFGPGTRLLVL.

CDR3 sequence reads: CASSPTAAGSNYGYTF. In DNA, the CDR3 is TGTGCCAGCAGCCCTACCGCCGCAGGCAGCAACTATGGCTACACCTTC. This rearrangement joins TRBV2 to TRBJ1-2; D not certain. Trimming shortened V by 6 bases and J by 2 bases, and 19 bases separated the two germline ends. The CDR3 loop spans 16 amino acids. The germline CDR1 and CDR2 sequences are SNHLY and FYNNEI. Drawing the rest from reference TRBV2 and TRBJ1-2, the complete variable domain is EPEVTQTPSHQVTQMGQEVILRCVPISNHLYFYWYRQILGQKVEFLVSFYNNEISEKSEIFDDQFSVERPDGSNFTLKIRSTKLEDSAMYFCASSPTAAGSNYGYTFGSGTRLTVV.

This clone has a handful of counts. The rearrangement uses TRBV5-8 and TRBJ2-2; D remains unclear. Trimming shortened V by 0 bases and J by 1 base, and 4 bases separated the two germline ends. The CDR3 extends over 14 amino acids. CDR1 is SGHTS and CDR2 is YDEGEE in the germline V gene. CDR3 region: CASSLAQNTGELFF. CDR3 DNA: TGTGCCAGCAGCTTGGCACAGAACACCGGGGAGCTGTTTTTT.

V usage is TRBV30 and J usage is TRBJ2-3; 7 bases agree with TRBD2. The germline V gene has CDR1 GTSNPN and CDR2 SVGIG (reference sequence). The CDR3 has 13 residues. V lost 5 bases, J lost 9 bases, and 11 bases stayed unmatched. The CDR3: CAWSPGGRETQYF. CDR3 nucleotide sequence: TGTGCCTGGTCCCCGGGCGGGAGAGAAACGCAGTATTTT.

The chain combines TRBV5-1 with TRBJ2-1; 8 bases fit TRBD2. V was clipped by 0 bases and J by 2 bases; unmatched bases: 4. The CDR3 has 16 amino acids. Germline values: CDR1 SGHRS, CDR2 YFSETQ. The CDR3 spells CASSLGGAGAYNEQFF. CDR3 nucleotide sequence: TGCGCCAGCAGCTTGGGCGGAGCGGGAGCCTACAATGAGCAGTTCTTC.

The chain recombines TRBV7-2 with TRBJ2-1; 7 bases match TRBD1. Germline V lookup: CDR1 SGHTA, CDR2 FQGNSA. The CDR3 extends over 15 amino acids. After removal of 5 bases from V and 4 bases from J, the junction contained 8 bases not matched to a gene. CDR3 DNA: TGTGCCAGCAGCCCGACGGACAGGCCTTACAATGAGCAGTTCTTC. Translating it yields CASSPTDRPYNEQFF. The full variable domain, rest sourced from reference TRBV7-2 and TRBJ2-1, is GAGVSQSPSNKVTEKGKDVELRCDPISGHTALYWYRQSLGQGLEFLIYFQGNSAPDKSGLPSDRFSAERTGGSVSTLTIQRTQQEDSAVYLCASSPTDRPYNEQFFGPGTRLTVL.

This clone is medium-sized by share. V gene TRBV5-4 combines with J gene TRBJ2-2; a weak D match, TRBD2 (5 bases). The germline V and J ends were trimmed by 0 bases and 9 bases, with 9 bases remaining between them. Germline CDR1 reads SGHNT; CDR2 reads YYREEE (reference sequence). CDR3 length: 13 residues. The CDR3 DNA is TGTGCCAGCAGCTTGGCGGGGAATAGGGAGCTGTTTTTT. This translates into CASSLAGNRELFF.

The chain couples TRBV25-1 to TRBJ1-2; D might be TRBD1 (5 bases). This CDR3 has 13 amino acids. The germline V gene encodes CDR1 MGHDK and CDR2 SYGVNS. V lost 7 bases and J 7 bases, leaving 16 bases between the germline ends. The CDR3: CASTPGPGGGYTF. The CDR3 region has the DNA TGTGCCAGCACTCCGGGACCGGGTGGTGGCTACACCTTC.

About this clone: Possible read error: a much larger clone is one base away. The same CDR3 can be traced to other DNA sequences in this sample. This chain uses TRBV25-1 with TRBJ2-5, with a weak D call TRBD1 (5 bases). CDR3 length: 15 amino acids. Germline V lookup: CDR1 MGHDK, CDR2 SYGVNS. As DNA, the CDR3 is TGTGCCAGTAGTGAATCACAGGCTGGGTGGGAGACCCAGTACTTC. This translates into CASSESQAGWETQYF.